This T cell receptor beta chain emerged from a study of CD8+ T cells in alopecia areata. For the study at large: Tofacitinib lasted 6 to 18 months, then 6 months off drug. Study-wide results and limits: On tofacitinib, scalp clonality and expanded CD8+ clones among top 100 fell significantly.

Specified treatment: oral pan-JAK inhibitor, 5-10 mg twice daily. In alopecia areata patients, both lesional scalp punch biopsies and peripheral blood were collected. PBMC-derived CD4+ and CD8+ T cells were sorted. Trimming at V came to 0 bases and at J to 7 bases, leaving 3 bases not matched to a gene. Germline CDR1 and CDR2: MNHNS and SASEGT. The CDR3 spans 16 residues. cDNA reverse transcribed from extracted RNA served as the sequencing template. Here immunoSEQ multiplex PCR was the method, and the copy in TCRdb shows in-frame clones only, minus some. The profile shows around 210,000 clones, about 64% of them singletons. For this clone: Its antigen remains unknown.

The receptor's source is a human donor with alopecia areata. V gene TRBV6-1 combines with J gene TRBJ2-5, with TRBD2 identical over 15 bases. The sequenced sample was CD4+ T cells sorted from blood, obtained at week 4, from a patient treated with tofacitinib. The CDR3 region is CASSEAPGLAGGTQYF. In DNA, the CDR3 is TGTGCCAGCAGTGAAGCGCCGGGACTAGCGGGGGGGACCCAGTACTTC.